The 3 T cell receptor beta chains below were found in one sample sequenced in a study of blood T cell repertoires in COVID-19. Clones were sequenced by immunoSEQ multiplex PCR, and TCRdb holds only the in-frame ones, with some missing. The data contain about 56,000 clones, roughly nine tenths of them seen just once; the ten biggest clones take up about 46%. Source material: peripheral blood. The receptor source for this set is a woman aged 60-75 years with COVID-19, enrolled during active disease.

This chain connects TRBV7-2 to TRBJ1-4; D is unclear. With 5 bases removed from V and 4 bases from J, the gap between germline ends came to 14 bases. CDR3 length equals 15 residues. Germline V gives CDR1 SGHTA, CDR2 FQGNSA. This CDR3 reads CASSPYSGDNEKLFF. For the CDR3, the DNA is TGTGCCAGCAGCCCTTATTCGGGTGATAATGAAAAACTGTTTTTT. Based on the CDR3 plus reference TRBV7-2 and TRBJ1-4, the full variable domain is GAGVSQSPSNKVTEKGKDVELRCDPISGHTALYWYRQSLGQGLEFLIYFQGNSAPDKSGLPSDRFSAERTGGSVSTLTIQRTQQEDSAVYLCASSPYSGDNEKLFFGSGTQLSVL.

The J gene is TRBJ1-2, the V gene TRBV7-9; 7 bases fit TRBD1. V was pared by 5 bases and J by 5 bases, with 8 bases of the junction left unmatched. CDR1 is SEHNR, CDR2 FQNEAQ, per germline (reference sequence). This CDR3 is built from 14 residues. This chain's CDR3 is CASSQNRGGYGYTF. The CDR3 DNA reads TGTGCCAGCAGCCAAAACAGGGGCGGATATGGCTACACCTTC.

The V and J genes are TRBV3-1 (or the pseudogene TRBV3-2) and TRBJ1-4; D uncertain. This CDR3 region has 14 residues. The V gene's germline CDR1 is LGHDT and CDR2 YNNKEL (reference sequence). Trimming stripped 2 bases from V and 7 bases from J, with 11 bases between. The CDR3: CASSQRGFGEKLFF. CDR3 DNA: TGTGCCAGCAGCCAACGGGGTTTCGGTGAAAAACTGTTTTTT.